This note documents a single T cell receptor (beta chain) sequence. Some clones are missing from TCRdb's copy, which holds only in-frame ones; the method was immunoSEQ multiplex PCR. Among over 150,000 clones, around 87% were seen once, and the ten largest hold 1.1% to 1.5%. This specimen comes from a study of control samples from healthy donors and cancer patients. V lost 1 base and J 5 bases, leaving 4 bases between the germline ends. The CDR3 extends over 12 amino acids. From germline, CDR1 is SGHDN and CDR2 FVKESK. V is TRBV14 and J is TRBJ2-3, with D unclear. The clonotype was recovered from a woman aged 50 to 60 in good health. Sequenced material: blood. For the CDR3, the DNA is TGTGCCAGCAGCCAAGGGGTAGATACGCAGTATTTT. Amino acids: CASSQGVDTQYF.